This record covers a single T cell receptor beta chain. V lost 7 bases to trimming and J lost 2 bases; unmatched junction nucleotides: 6. This CDR3 comprises 14 residues. The germline CDR1 and CDR2 sequences are LGHNA and YSLEER. The data originate from a study of CD8+ T cells in alopecia areata. Across the study: Patients remained on tofacitinib for 6 to 18 months and then went 6 months without it.

Isolated RNA was reverse transcribed into cDNA used as the sequencing template. The assay was immunoSEQ multiplex PCR, and TCRdb's table has in-frame clones only and misses some. This table holds about 150,000 clones, under 60% found once. The V call is TRBV4-3, the J call TRBJ2-7; 9 bases line up with TRBD1. The source material was CD8+ T cells sorted from blood, sampled at week 0. This TCR was sampled from a human donor with alopecia areata. The DNA of the CDR3 is TGCGCCAGCACTGGACAGGGGTGTCCCTACGAGCAGTACTTC. As protein: CASTGQGCPYEQYF.